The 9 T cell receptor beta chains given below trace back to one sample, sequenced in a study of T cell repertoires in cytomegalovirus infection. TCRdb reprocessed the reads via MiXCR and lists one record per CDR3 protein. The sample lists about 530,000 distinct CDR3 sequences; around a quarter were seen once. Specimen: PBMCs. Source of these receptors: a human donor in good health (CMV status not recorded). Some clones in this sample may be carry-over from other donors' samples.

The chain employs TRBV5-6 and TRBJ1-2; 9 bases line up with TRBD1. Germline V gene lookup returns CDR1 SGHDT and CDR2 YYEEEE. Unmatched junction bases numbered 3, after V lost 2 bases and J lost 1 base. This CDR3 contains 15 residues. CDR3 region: CASSLPGQGNYGYTF. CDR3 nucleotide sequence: TGTGCCAGCAGCTTACCGGGACAGGGTAACTATGGCTACACCTTC.

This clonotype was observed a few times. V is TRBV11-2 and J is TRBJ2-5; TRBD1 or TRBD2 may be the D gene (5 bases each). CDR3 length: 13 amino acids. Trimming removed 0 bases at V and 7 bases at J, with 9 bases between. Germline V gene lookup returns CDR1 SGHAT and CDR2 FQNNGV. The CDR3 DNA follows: TGTGCCAGCAGCTTAGATTTGAGGGGGACCCAGTACTTC. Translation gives CASSLDLRGTQYF.

In DNA form, the CDR3 reads TGTGCCAGCAGGGGGACAGGGGTTCAGCCCCAGCATTTT. Residues: CASRGTGVQPQHF. V gene TRBV12-3 or TRBV12-4 combines with J gene TRBJ1-5, with 10 bases identical to TRBD1. After removal of 6 bases from V and 6 bases from J, the junction contained 2 bases not matched to a gene. CDR3 length: 13 amino acids.

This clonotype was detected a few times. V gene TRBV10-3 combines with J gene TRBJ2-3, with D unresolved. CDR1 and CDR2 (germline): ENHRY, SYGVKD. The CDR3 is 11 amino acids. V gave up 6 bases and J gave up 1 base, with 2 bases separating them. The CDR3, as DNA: TGTGCCATCAGGCGCACAGATACGCAGTATTTT. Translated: CAIRRTDTQYF.

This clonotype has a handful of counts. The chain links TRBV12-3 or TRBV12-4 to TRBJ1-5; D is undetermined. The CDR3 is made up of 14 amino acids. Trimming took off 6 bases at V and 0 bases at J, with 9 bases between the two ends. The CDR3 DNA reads TGTGCCAGCAGCCCCGGCTTTAGCAATCAGCCCCAGCATTTT. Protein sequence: CASSPGFSNQPQHF.

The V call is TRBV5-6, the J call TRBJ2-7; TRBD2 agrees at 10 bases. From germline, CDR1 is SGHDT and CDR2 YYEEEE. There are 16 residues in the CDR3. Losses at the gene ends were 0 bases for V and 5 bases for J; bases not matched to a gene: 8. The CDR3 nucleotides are TGTGCCAGCAGCTTGGGAGCGGGAGGGCCGGGGGACGAGCAGTACTTC. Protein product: CASSLGAGGPGDEQYF.

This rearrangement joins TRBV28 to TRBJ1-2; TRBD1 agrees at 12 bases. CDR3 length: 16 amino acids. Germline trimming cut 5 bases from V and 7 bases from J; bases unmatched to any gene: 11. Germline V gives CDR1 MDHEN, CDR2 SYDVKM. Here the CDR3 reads CASSRGTGGPLTGYTF. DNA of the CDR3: TGTGCCAGCAGTCGGGGGACAGGGGGCCCCTTGACTGGCTACACCTTC.

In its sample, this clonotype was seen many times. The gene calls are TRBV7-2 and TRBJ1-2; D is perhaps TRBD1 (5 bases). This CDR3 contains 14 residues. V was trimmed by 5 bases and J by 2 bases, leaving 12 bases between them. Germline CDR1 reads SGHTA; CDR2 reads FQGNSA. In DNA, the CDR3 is TGTGCCAGCAGCGTGAGACAGATGAACTATGGCTACACCTTC. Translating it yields CASSVRQMNYGYTF.

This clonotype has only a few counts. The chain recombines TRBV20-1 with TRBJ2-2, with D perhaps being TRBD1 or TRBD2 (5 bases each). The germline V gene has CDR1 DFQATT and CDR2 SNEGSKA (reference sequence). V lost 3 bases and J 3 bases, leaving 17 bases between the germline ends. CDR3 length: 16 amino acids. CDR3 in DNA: TGCAGTGCTAGGGGGGAGCCGCGAACGTACACCGGGGAGCTGTTTTTT. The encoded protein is CSARGEPRTYTGELFF.